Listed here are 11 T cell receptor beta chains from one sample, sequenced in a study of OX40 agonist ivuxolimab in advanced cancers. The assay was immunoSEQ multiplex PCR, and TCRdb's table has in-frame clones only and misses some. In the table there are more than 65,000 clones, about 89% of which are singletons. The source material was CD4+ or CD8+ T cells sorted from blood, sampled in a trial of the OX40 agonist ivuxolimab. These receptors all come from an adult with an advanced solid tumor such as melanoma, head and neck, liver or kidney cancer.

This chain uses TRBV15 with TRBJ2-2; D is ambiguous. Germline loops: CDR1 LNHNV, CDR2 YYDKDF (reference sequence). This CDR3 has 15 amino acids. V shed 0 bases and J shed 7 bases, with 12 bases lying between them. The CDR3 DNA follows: TGTGCCACCAGCAGAGATACGGTGGCGTACGGGGAGCTGTTTTTT. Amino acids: CATSRDTVAYGELFF.

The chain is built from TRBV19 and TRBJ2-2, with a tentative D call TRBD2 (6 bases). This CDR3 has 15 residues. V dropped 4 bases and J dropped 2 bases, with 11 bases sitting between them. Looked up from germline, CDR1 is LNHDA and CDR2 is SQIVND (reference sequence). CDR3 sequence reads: CASSRGGENTGELFF. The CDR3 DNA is TGTGCCAGTAGTAGGGGCGGGGAAAACACCGGGGAGCTGTTTTTT.

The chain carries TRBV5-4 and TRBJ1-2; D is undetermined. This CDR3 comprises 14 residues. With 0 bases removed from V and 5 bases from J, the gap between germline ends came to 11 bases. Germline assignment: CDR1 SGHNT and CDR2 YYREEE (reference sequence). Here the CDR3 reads CASSLEQSDYGYTF. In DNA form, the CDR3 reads TGTGCCAGCAGCTTGGAACAGTCGGATTATGGCTACACCTTC.

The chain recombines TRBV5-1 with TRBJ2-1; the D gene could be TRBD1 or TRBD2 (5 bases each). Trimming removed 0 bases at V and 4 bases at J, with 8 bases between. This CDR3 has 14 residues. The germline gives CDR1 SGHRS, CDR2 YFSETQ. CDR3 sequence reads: CASSLGDLYNEQFF. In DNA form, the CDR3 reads TGCGCCAGCAGCTTGGGGGACCTGTACAATGAGCAGTTCTTC.

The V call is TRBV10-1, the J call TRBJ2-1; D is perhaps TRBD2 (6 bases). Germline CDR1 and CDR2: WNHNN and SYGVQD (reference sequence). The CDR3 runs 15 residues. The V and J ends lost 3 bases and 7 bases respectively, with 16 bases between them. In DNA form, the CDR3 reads TGCGCCAGCAGTGACTATAGGACTATAGGGAATGAGCAGTTCTTC. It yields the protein CASSDYRTIGNEQFF.

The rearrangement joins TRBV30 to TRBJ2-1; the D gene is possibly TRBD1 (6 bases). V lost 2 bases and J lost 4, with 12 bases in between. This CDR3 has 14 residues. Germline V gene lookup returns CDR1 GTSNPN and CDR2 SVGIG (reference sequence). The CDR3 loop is CAWSSQGGYNEQFF. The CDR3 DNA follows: TGTGCCTGGAGTAGCCAAGGGGGTTACAATGAGCAGTTCTTC.

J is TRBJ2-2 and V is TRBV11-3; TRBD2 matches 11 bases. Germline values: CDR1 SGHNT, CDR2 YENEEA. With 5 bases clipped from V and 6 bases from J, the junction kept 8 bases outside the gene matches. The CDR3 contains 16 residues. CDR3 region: CASSQTSGSLAGELFF. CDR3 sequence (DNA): TGTGCCAGCAGCCAAACTAGCGGGAGTCTGGCCGGGGAGCTGTTTTTT.

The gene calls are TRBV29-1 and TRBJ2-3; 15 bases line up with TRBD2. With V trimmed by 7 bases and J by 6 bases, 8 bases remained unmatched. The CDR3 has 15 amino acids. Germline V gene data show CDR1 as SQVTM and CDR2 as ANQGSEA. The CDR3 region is CSGKGLAGGADTQYF. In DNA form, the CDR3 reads TGCAGCGGGAAAGGACTAGCGGGAGGGGCGGATACGCAGTATTTT.

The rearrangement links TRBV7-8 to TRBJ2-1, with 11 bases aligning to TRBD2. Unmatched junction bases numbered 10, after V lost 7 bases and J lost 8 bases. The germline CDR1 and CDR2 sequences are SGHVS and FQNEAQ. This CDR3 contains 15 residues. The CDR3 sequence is CASTLVASGRHEQFF. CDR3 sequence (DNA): TGTGCCAGCACCCTAGTGGCTAGCGGGAGGCATGAGCAGTTCTTC.

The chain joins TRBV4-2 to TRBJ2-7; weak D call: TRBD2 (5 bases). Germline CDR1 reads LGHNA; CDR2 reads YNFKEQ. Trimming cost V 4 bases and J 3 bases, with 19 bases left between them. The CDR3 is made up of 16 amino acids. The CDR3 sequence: CASSPPGVRANYEQYF. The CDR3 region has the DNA TGTGCCAGCAGCCCACCTGGCGTGCGGGCAAACTACGAGCAGTACTTC.

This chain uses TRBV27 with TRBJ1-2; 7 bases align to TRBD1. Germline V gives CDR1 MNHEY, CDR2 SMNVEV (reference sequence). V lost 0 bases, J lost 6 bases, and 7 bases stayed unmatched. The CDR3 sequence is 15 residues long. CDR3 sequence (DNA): TGTGCCAGCAGTTTATCAGGGGGCGCCCCGAATGGCTACACCTTC. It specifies CASSLSGGAPNGYTF.